This TCR beta chain is from a study of blood T cell repertoires in COVID-19. Study context: The United States, Italy and Spain provided the acute and convalescent COVID-19 samples. T cells, B-cell-depleted T cells, or PBMCs supplied cDNA or gDNA.

Seattle patients were enrolled while actively infected and followed longitudinally. This CDR3 has 17 amino acids. The V and J ends lost 0 bases and 0 bases respectively, with 15 bases between them. Germline V gene sequence: CDR1 LNHDA, CDR2 SQIVND (reference sequence). Method: immunoSEQ multiplex PCR; TCRdb's copy keeps in-frame clones and lacks some. Of a few hundred thousand clones listed, approximately 83% were seen once; the top ten hold 15% to 18%. The clonotype originates from a person aged 70 to 85 with COVID-19, enrolled during active disease. This chain links TRBV19 with TRBJ2-7, with D maybe TRBD1 (6 bases). Sequenced input: peripheral blood. The CDR3 DNA follows: TGTGCCAGTAGTATAGATCATGCCAGGGGAAGCTCCTACGAGCAGTACTTC. Translation: CASSIDHARGSSYEQYF.